These 10 T cell receptor beta chains were sequenced from one sample in a study of T cells after posttransplantation cyclophosphamide (dated by TCRdb to the mid-2010s). The library came from the immunoSEQ multiplex PCR assay. This is the immuneACCESS table as TCRdb keeps it, with only in-frame sequences that have V and J called. A part of the clones is gone; compared with another copy, unresolved V genes explain less than half, and the rest is unexplained. The sample data list about 31,000 clones, and just over 90% of these were observed just once. Of the sample, 0.2% to 0.3% falls within the top ten clones. Viable CD3+CD4+ or CD3+CD8+ cells that were CCR7+CD45RA+CD45RO-CD95-CD27+CD28+ were classified as naive T cells. The sequencing sample was made of naive CD4+ T cells sorted from PBMCs. The receptors stem from a woman aged 55-75 years in good health, CMV-negative, and a related stem cell transplant donor.

The rearrangement uses TRBV18 and TRBJ1-6, with D tentatively TRBD1 (6 bases). The CDR3 has 14 amino acids. The V gene lost 3 bases and the J gene lost 8 bases, with 11 bases spanning the gap. Germline V gene sequence: CDR1 KGHSH, CDR2 LQKENI. CDR3 region: CASSPNRADSPLHF. The CDR3 nucleotides are TGTGCCAGCTCACCTAACAGGGCTGATTCACCCCTCCACTTT. The variable domain in full, with the rest retrieved from reference TRBV18 and TRBJ1-6, is NAGVMQNPRHLVRRRGQEARLRCSPMKGHSHVYWYRQLPEEGLKFMVYLQKENIIDESGMPKERFSAEFPKEGPSILRIQQVVRGDSAAYFCASSPNRADSPLHFGNGTRLTVT.

V is TRBV2 and J is TRBJ2-2; D not certain. The CDR3 is 14 amino acids. V was cut by 2 bases and J by 5 bases, with 9 bases left in between. Germline V lookup: CDR1 SNHLY, CDR2 FYNNEI. The CDR3 reads CASSEFSQTGELFF. The CDR3 bases are TGTGCCAGCAGTGAATTTAGCCAAACCGGGGAGCTGTTTTTT.

V usage is TRBV19 and J usage is TRBJ1-1; D remains unclear. Germline CDR1 and CDR2: LNHDA and SQIVND (reference sequence). The CDR3 sequence is 13 residues long. The germline V and J ends were trimmed by 4 bases and 1 base, with 7 bases remaining between them. CDR3 bases: TGTGCCAGTAGTAACCACAAGAACACTGAAGCTTTCTTT. Its protein is CASSNHKNTEAFF. Full variable domain (outside the CDR3, taken from reference TRBV19 and TRBJ1-1): DGGITQSPKYLFRKEGQNVTLSCEQNLNHDAMYWYRQDPGQGLRLIYYSQIVNDFQKGDIAEGYSVSREKKESFPLTVTSAQKNPTAFYLCASSNHKNTEAFFGQGTRLTVV.

V is TRBV7-2 and J is TRBJ2-1; 13 bases are a match to TRBD2. The CDR3 covers 13 residues. The germline V gene encodes CDR1 SGHTA and CDR2 FQGNSA. Trimming took 7 bases from V and 16 from J; bases not matched to a gene: 10. In DNA form, the CDR3 reads TGTGCCAGCACCCAGACGACTAGCGGGAGGACCTTCTTC. Translating it yields CASTQTTSGRTFF.

Here the CDR3 DNA reads TGTGCCAGCAGCTTGGAAACAAATTATGGCTACACCTTC. Translation: CASSLETNYGYTF. This chain joins TRBV5-4 and TRBJ1-2; D ambiguous. This CDR3 region has 13 residues. The V gene lost 0 bases and the J gene lost 5 bases, with 8 bases spanning the gap. Germline lookup yields CDR1 SGHNT and CDR2 YYREEE (reference sequence). The full variable domain, in which reference TRBV5-4 and TRBJ1-2 provide the parts outside the CDR3, is ETGVTQSPTHLIKTRGQQVTLRCSSQSGHNTVSWYQQALGQGPQFIFQYYREEENGRGNFPPRFSGLQFPNYSSELNVNALELDDSALYLCASSLETNYGYTFGSGTRLTVV.

The chain joins TRBV7-9 to TRBJ1-2; 8 bases agree with TRBD1. Trimming cost V 1 base and J 1 base; bases outside gene matches: 11. CDR3 length: 18 amino acids. CDR1 and CDR2 (germline): SEHNR, FQNEAQ (reference sequence). CDR3 in DNA: TGTGCCAGCAGCTTAGGTCGAGACAGGGGAAAAGTTAACTATGGCTACACCTTC. Translating it yields CASSLGRDRGKVNYGYTF.

The V gene is TRBV7-2, the J gene TRBJ2-7; a weak D match, TRBD2 (5 bases). Trimming took 1 base from V and 3 from J, leaving 10 bases between them. Germline lookup yields CDR1 SGHTA and CDR2 FQGNSA. The CDR3 has 14 amino acids. The CDR3 protein is CASSLGGRGYEQYF. The CDR3 DNA follows: TGTGCCAGCAGCTTAGGTGGGAGAGGCTACGAGCAGTACTTC.

The chain carries TRBV19 and TRBJ2-5; D possibly corresponds to TRBD2 (6 bases). Germline lookup yields CDR1 LNHDA and CDR2 SQIVND (reference sequence). Trimming shortened V by 10 bases and J by 1 base, and 13 bases separated the two germline ends. The CDR3 totals 13 residues. The CDR3 loop reads CATRQRAQETQYF. The DNA of the CDR3 is TGTGCCACCCGACAGCGGGCCCAAGAGACCCAGTACTTC. Together with reference TRBV19 and TRBJ2-5, the CDR3 gives the full variable domain: DGGITQSPKYLFRKEGQNVTLSCEQNLNHDAMYWYRQDPGQGLRLIYYSQIVNDFQKGDIAEGYSVSREKKESFPLTVTSAQKNPTAFYLCATRQRAQETQYFGPGTRLLVL.

This chain connects TRBV6-5 to TRBJ2-5, with 7 bases that match TRBD2. With V trimmed by 2 bases and J by 4 bases, 7 bases remained unmatched. The germline gives CDR1 MNHEY, CDR2 SVGAGI. CDR3 length: 15 residues. The CDR3 DNA sequence: TGTGCCAGCAGTTACGGGGCTAGCGGCACAGAGACCCAGTACTTC. Encoded protein: CASSYGASGTETQYF.

This chain connects TRBV25-1 to TRBJ2-6; a possible D gene is TRBD1 (5 bases). Germline CDR1 reads MGHDK; CDR2 reads SYGVNS. V lost 5 bases, J lost 0 bases, and 11 bases lay in between. The CDR3 covers 16 residues. The CDR3 spells CASSSGQLSGANVLTF. The DNA of the CDR3 is TGTGCCAGCAGTTCTGGACAACTCTCTGGGGCCAACGTCCTGACTTTC.